The 32 T cell receptor beta chains listed next were all sequenced from one sample in a study of blood T cell repertoires in COVID-19. This table comes from immunoSEQ multiplex PCR, and its TCRdb copy is limited to in-frame clones, with some not included. This sample has around 80,000 clones, with approximately 80% found just once. Material for sequencing was peripheral blood. The receptors here all came from an elderly man with acute or convalescent COVID-19.

J is TRBJ2-2 and V is TRBV7-2; D is unclear. The V and J ends lost 3 bases and 6 bases respectively, with 8 bases between them. Germline values: CDR1 SGHTA, CDR2 FQGNSA. CDR3 length: 13 residues. CDR3 region: CASSLGWAGELFF. Written as DNA, the CDR3 is TGTGCCAGCAGCTTGGGCTGGGCCGGGGAGCTGTTTTTT.

J is TRBJ2-1 and V is TRBV19; D may be TRBD2 (7 bases). Germline V gene data show CDR1 as LNHDA and CDR2 as SQIVND (reference sequence). CDR3 length: 14 residues. The ends were cut back, 6 bases at V and 3 bases at J, with 12 bases in the middle. In DNA, the CDR3 is TGTGCCAGTAGGGCGGGGGCTAACTACAATGAGCAGTTCTTC. This codes for CASRAGANYNEQFF.

V usage is TRBV30 and J usage is TRBJ1-5; possible D gene TRBD1, 6 bases. The V and J ends lost 3 bases and 3 bases respectively, with 18 bases between them. The germline gives CDR1 GTSNPN, CDR2 SVGIG (reference sequence). The CDR3 covers 16 residues. The CDR3 spells CAWSPIIRGDNQPQHF. CDR3 DNA: TGTGCCTGGAGCCCAATCATCAGGGGTGACAATCAGCCCCAGCATTTT.

V gene TRBV7-8 combines with J gene TRBJ1-4; maybe TRBD1 (6 bases). Germline loops: CDR1 SGHVS, CDR2 FQNEAQ. This CDR3 comprises 16 residues. V was clipped by 1 base and J by 7 bases, with 16 bases between them. This CDR3 is CASSLEVGARGEKLFF. CDR3 DNA sequence: TGTGCCAGCAGCTTAGAAGTGGGGGCGAGAGGTGAAAAACTGTTTTTT.

This chain uses TRBV2 with TRBJ1-3; D is unclear. Between the trimmed V and J ends, which lost 6 bases and 3 bases, there was a span of 9 bases. The CDR3 length is 13 residues. The V gene's germline CDR1 is SNHLY and CDR2 FYNNEI. Here the CDR3 reads CASRIMSGNTIYF. In nucleotides, the CDR3 is TGTGCCAGCAGGATTATGAGTGGAAACACCATATATTTT.

The chain couples TRBV6-2 or TRBV6-3 to TRBJ2-4; D is unclear. Germline V lookup: CDR1 MNHEY, CDR2 SVGEGT. The CDR3 runs 17 residues. Trimming removed 4 bases from V and 4 bases from J, with 20 bases in between. The CDR3 here is CASSSLLTDKTKNIQYF. The CDR3 nucleotides are TGTGCCAGCAGTTCCCTTTTGACCGATAAGACAAAAAACATTCAGTACTTC.

V and J are TRBV4-1 and TRBJ1-1; TRBD1 aligns across 7 bases. Per the germline V gene, CDR1 is MGHRA and CDR2 is YSYEKL. The CDR3 sequence is 16 residues long. V was clipped by 1 base and J by 1 base; unmatched bases: 6. CDR3 loop: CASSQGSRGPNTEAFF. The CDR3, as DNA: TGCGCCAGCAGCCAAGGTAGTAGGGGGCCGAACACTGAAGCTTTCTTT.

The chain is built from TRBV28 and TRBJ2-5; a possible D gene is TRBD2 (5 bases). This CDR3 spans 14 amino acids. V gave up 6 bases and J gave up 1 base, with 12 bases separating them. In germline, CDR1 is MDHEN, CDR2 SYDVKM. The CDR3 sequence is CASRDYAFQETQYF. The CDR3 nucleotides are TGTGCCAGCAGAGACTACGCGTTCCAAGAGACCCAGTACTTC.

This clone appeared a single time. The V gene is TRBV9, the J gene TRBJ2-5; possible D gene TRBD2, 7 bases. V dropped 4 bases and J dropped 4 bases, with 14 bases sitting between them. The germline V gene encodes CDR1 SGDLS and CDR2 YYNGEE. This CDR3 is built from 14 residues. CDR3 bases: TGTGCCAGCAGCCCGGGAGGCAGGGGAGAGACCCAGTACTTC. Its translation is CASSPGGRGETQYF.

CDR3 coding DNA: TGTGCCATCAGTGATGGGGGCGGATATGGCTACACCTTC. Its translation is CAISDGGGYGYTF. The chain couples TRBV10-3 to TRBJ1-2, with D possibly TRBD1 on 6 matching bases. CDR3 length: 13 amino acids. Germline CDR1 is ENHRY and CDR2 is SYGVKD. With 3 bases removed from V and 5 bases from J, the gap between germline ends came to 10 bases.

This clone was picked up one time. The chain employs TRBV18 and TRBJ1-6; tentatively, D is TRBD1 (5 bases). The CDR3 covers 13 residues. Germline-derived CDR1 and CDR2 are KGHSH and LQKENI. V was clipped by 4 bases and J by 9 bases, with 10 bases between them. For the CDR3, the DNA is TGTGCCAGCTCACTGGGACTCAGTTCACCCCTCCACTTT. Translating gives CASSLGLSSPLHF.

The chain carries TRBV6-6 and TRBJ1-3; D is perhaps TRBD1 (5 bases). The CDR3 is 13 residues long. Germline V gene sequence: CDR1 MNHNY, CDR2 SVGAGI (reference sequence). V dropped 6 bases and J dropped 4 bases, with 10 bases sitting between them. CDR3 sequence: CASSRVAGNTIYF. CDR3 sequence (DNA): TGTGCCAGCAGCAGGGTTGCCGGAAACACCATATATTTT.

The chain is built from TRBV5-4 and TRBJ1-1; 7 bases align to TRBD1. Germline-derived CDR1 and CDR2 are SGHNT and YYREEE (reference sequence). CDR3 size: 15 residues. V shed 4 bases, J shed 1 base, and the junction held 7 bases outside the gene matches. The CDR3 sequence is CASSGAQGGNTEAFF. As DNA, the CDR3 is TGTGCCAGCAGCGGGGCTCAGGGGGGGAACACTGAAGCTTTCTTT.

The chain carries TRBV4-2 and TRBJ2-2, with D maybe TRBD2 (6 bases). The V gene's germline CDR1 is LGHNA and CDR2 YNFKEQ. Trimming removed 1 base from V and 0 bases from J, with 12 bases in between. The CDR3 has 17 residues. CDR3 loop: CASSQVGGVPNTGELFF. The DNA of the CDR3 is TGTGCCAGCAGCCAAGTGGGCGGGGTACCGAACACCGGGGAGCTGTTTTTT.

This clone was found once. The rearrangement uses TRBV6-6 and TRBJ1-2; D is unresolved. The CDR3 sequence is 12 residues long. Per the germline V gene, CDR1 is MNHNY and CDR2 is SVGAGI (reference sequence). Between the trimmed V and J ends, which lost 5 bases and 7 bases, there was a span of 11 bases. The CDR3 region is CASSRRSGGYTF. CDR3 nucleotide sequence: TGTGCCAGCAGTAGACGGTCGGGTGGCTACACCTTC.

There are a few counts of this clone. The chain carries TRBV6-1 and TRBJ2-7; D may be TRBD1 (6 bases). The V gene lost 2 bases and the J gene lost 4 bases, with 12 bases spanning the gap. The CDR3 is 14 residues long. The germline CDR1 and CDR2 sequences are MNHNS and SASEGT. CDR3 in DNA: TGTGCCAGCAGTGAAATGTGGACAGCATACGAGCAGTACTTC. Its translation is CASSEMWTAYEQYF.

The chain couples TRBV11-3 to TRBJ2-3; no clear D gene. Looked up from germline, CDR1 is SGHNT and CDR2 is YENEEA. This CDR3 has 17 residues. The V end lost 1 base, the J end lost 0 bases, and 14 bases lay between the germline ends. The CDR3 DNA reads as TGTGCCAGCAGCTTAGGATTACAAACCGAAAGCACAGATACGCAGTATTTT. It encodes CASSLGLQTESTDTQYF.

This clone came up once. This sequence joins TRBV18 and TRBJ1-2; 7 bases fit TRBD1. V was clipped by 3 bases and J by 0 bases; unmatched bases: 19. Germline loops: CDR1 KGHSH, CDR2 LQKENI. The CDR3 has 20 residues. Here the CDR3 reads CASSPGQTDYRKSTNYGYTF. In nucleotides, the CDR3 is TGTGCCAGCTCACCGGGACAGACCGATTACCGAAAATCTACTAACTATGGCTACACCTTC. Based on the CDR3 plus reference TRBV18 and TRBJ1-2, the full variable domain is NAGVMQNPRHLVRRRGQEARLRCSPMKGHSHVYWYRQLPEEGLKFMVYLQKENIIDESGMPKERFSAEFPKEGPSILRIQQVVRGDSAAYFCASSPGQTDYRKSTNYGYTFGSGTRLTVV.

The chain carries TRBV2 and TRBJ1-2, with D possibly TRBD1 on 5 matching bases. The V end lost 7 bases, the J end lost 0 bases, and 12 bases lay between the germline ends. The CDR3 covers 14 residues. Germline V gene lookup returns CDR1 SNHLY and CDR2 FYNNEI. CDR3 residues: CASTQWGANYGYTF. As DNA, the CDR3 is TGTGCCAGCACCCAATGGGGGGCTAACTATGGCTACACCTTC.

The chain carries TRBV9 and TRBJ1-2; a weak D match, TRBD1 (5 bases). Germline CDR1 SGDLS, CDR2 YYNGEE. The length of the CDR3 is 14 residues. The V end was cut by 4 bases, the J end by 0 bases, with 10 bases between. In DNA, the CDR3 is TGTGCCAGCAGCACCTGGACATCTAACTATGGCTACACCTTC. This translates into CASSTWTSNYGYTF.

This clone showed up just a few times. The chain has TRBV19 and TRBJ1-3; 9 bases match TRBD1. The CDR3 is made up of 18 amino acids. V lost 5 bases to trimming and J lost 0 bases; unmatched junction nucleotides: 11. Looked up from germline, CDR1 is LNHDA and CDR2 is SQIVND (reference sequence). As DNA, the CDR3 is TGTGCCAGTAGTTACTCCACCGGGACAGGGCTCTCTGGAAACACCATATATTTT. Its translation: CASSYSTGTGLSGNTIYF.

The gene calls are TRBV5-1 and TRBJ2-3, with 14 bases that match TRBD2. Germline V lookup: CDR1 SGHRS, CDR2 YFSETQ. V lost 3 bases to trimming and J lost 1 base; unmatched junction nucleotides: 4. The CDR3 length is 17 residues. CDR3 DNA sequence: TGCGCCAGCAGCTCTGGACTAGCGGGGGGCCGCACAGATACGCAGTATTTT. Translated, it gives CASSSGLAGGRTDTQYF.

This chain connects TRBV2 to TRBJ2-1; 11 bases match TRBD2. CDR3 length equals 12 residues. Germline CDR1 is SNHLY and CDR2 is FYNNEI. Germline trimming cut 6 bases from V and 10 bases from J; bases unmatched to any gene: 2. CDR3 DNA: TGTGCCAGCAGGAGACTAGCGGGGGAGCAGTTCTTC. Protein sequence: CASRRLAGEQFF.

The chain couples TRBV6-1 to TRBJ1-6, with D perhaps matching TRBD1 (6 bases). Trimming stripped 1 base from V and 10 bases from J, with 14 bases between. The CDR3 consists of 15 residues. Per germline, CDR1 MNHNS and CDR2 SASEGT. The DNA of the CDR3 is TGTGCCAGCAGTGAAGGAGGGGGGGCGAAGTCACCCCTCCACTTT. This sequence encodes CASSEGGGAKSPLHF.

Concerning this clone: Compared with germline, one end of the junction differs, possibly owing to a read error. CDR3 in amino acids: CAWSRASTYF. The CDR3, as DNA: TGTGCCTGGAGTCGCGCTAGCACATACTTC. This sequence joins TRBV30 and TRBJ1-2; D unresolved. The V gene's germline CDR1 is GTSNPN and CDR2 SVGIG (reference sequence). The CDR3 runs 10 residues. Full variable domain (rest looked up from reference TRBV30 and TRBJ1-2): SQTIHQWPATLVQPVGSPLSLECTVEGTSNPNLYWYRQAAGRGLQLLFYSVGIGQISSEVPQNLSASRPQDRQFILSSKKLLLSDSGFYLCAWSRASTYFGSGTRLTVV.

The chain combines TRBV7-6 with TRBJ2-2; TRBD1 matches 7 bases. V lost 6 bases, J lost 7 bases, and 14 bases stayed unmatched. CDR1 is SGHVS, CDR2 FNYEAQ, per germline. The CDR3 consists of 16 residues. Here the CDR3 DNA reads TGTGCCAGCAGTTCGACAGGGTCGGGGAACGGCGGGGAGCTGTTTTTT. This gives the protein CASSSTGSGNGGELFF. Variable domain in full (rest from reference TRBV7-6 and TRBJ2-2): GAGVSQSPRYKVTKRGQDVALRCDPISGHVSLYWYRQALGQGPEFLTYFNYEAQQDKSGLPNDRFSAERPEGSISTLTIQRTEQRDSAMYRCASSSTGSGNGGELFFGEGSRLTVL.

J is TRBJ1-5 and V is TRBV18; D gene unclear. Per germline, CDR1 KGHSH and CDR2 LQKENI. The CDR3 spans 13 residues. The V and J ends lost 3 bases and 6 bases respectively, with 9 bases between them. The CDR3 protein is CASSPSYSQPQHF. CDR3 nucleotides: TGTGCCAGCTCACCGAGTTACAGTCAGCCCCAGCATTTT.

The chain combines TRBV20-1 with TRBJ1-1, with 7 bases identical to TRBD1. After removal of 3 bases from V and 3 bases from J, the junction contained 10 bases not matched to a gene. CDR3 length: 15 amino acids. Germline V gene data show CDR1 as DFQATT and CDR2 as SNEGSKA (reference sequence). CDR3 coding DNA: TGCAGTGCTAGTTTACAGGGGACGAGGTACACTGAAGCTTTCTTT. Translating gives CSASLQGTRYTEAFF.

The rearrangement uses TRBV18 and TRBJ1-5; D not certain. The V gene lost 6 bases and the J gene lost 0 bases, with 12 bases spanning the gap. This CDR3 has 15 amino acids. The germline gives CDR1 KGHSH, CDR2 LQKENI. CDR3 in amino acids: CASSLVANSNQPQHF. The CDR3 DNA reads TGTGCCAGCTCCCTCGTTGCGAATAGCAATCAGCCCCAGCATTTT.

Concerning this clone itself: The same CDR3 can be traced to other DNA sequences in this sample. The chain combines TRBV5-1 with TRBJ1-5; TRBD1 aligns across 9 bases. The germline V gene has CDR1 SGHRS and CDR2 YFSETQ. J gave up 6 bases and V 0 bases, and 1 base lay outside the gene matches. The CDR3 consists of 14 residues. The CDR3 sequence is CASSLGTGVQPQHF. The CDR3 coding sequence is TGCGCCAGCAGCTTGGGGACAGGGGTTCAGCCCCAGCATTTT.

CDR3 coding DNA: TGTGCCAGCAGCCCAACTAGCTCCTACAATGAGCAGTTCTTC. Residues: CASSPTSSYNEQFF. The chain combines TRBV6-2 or TRBV6-3 with TRBJ2-1, with a tentative D call TRBD2 (5 bases). This CDR3 contains 14 residues. From germline, CDR1 is MNHEY and CDR2 SVGEGT. Trimming shortened V by 6 bases and J by 0 bases, and 9 bases separated the two germline ends.

The chain joins TRBV28 to TRBJ1-5, with D tentatively TRBD1 (6 bases). Germline CDR1 MDHEN, CDR2 SYDVKM. CDR3 length: 16 residues. Trimming stripped 3 bases from V and 3 bases from J, with 15 bases between. The CDR3 DNA is TGTGCCAGCAGTTTGGGGGGGCGCAGAAACAATCAGCCCCAGCATTTT. This codes for CASSLGGRRNNQPQHF.